Shown below are 2 T cell receptor beta chains from a single sample sequenced in a study of shared clonotypes between healthy human individuals. The naive CD8 population came from CD45RO-negative cells selected for CCR7, without terminally differentiated effector memory CD45RA+ cells. Assay: immunoSEQ multiplex PCR; the TCRdb copy retains only in-frame clones and omits some. The profile shows about 2 million clones, 85% to 95% of them singletons. The sequenced sample was naive CD8+ T cells sorted from blood. These receptors were collected from a man younger than 30 in good health.

The chain combines TRBV7-2 with TRBJ2-7, with a tentative D call TRBD2 (5 bases). V dropped 4 bases and J dropped 2 bases, with 15 bases sitting between them. The CDR3 totals 15 residues. Germline V gene data show CDR1 as SGHTA and CDR2 as FQGNSA. The chain's CDR3 is CASSSSPGNPYEQYF. The CDR3 DNA reads TGTGCCAGCAGCTCGTCTCCCGGGAATCCCTACGAGCAGTACTTC.

The CDR3 nucleotides read TGTGCCAGCAGACCTTCAGGGGTTGTGACCGGGGAGCTGTTTTTT. This codes for CASRPSGVVTGELFF. The chain has TRBV28 and TRBJ2-2; a possible D gene is TRBD1 (6 bases). CDR1 is MDHEN and CDR2 is SYDVKM in the germline V gene. The CDR3 covers 15 residues. Trimming took off 6 bases at V and 5 bases at J, with 16 bases between the two ends. The entire variable domain, with the rest obtained from reference TRBV28 and TRBJ2-2, is as follows: DVKVTQSSRYLVKRTGEKVFLECVQDMDHENMFWYRQDPGLGLRLIYFSYDVKMKEKGDIPEGYSVSREKKERFSLILESASTNQTSMYLCASRPSGVVTGELFFGEGSRLTVL.